This record covers a single T cell receptor (beta chain). Measured with immunoSEQ multiplex PCR; TCRdb has only the in-frame clones, and not every one. The sample records approximately 300,000 clones, about 89% being singletons. These data are taken from a study of blood T cell repertoires in COVID-19. Sequencing input: PBMCs or T cells enriched from blood (not recorded which). The source of this sequence is a man between 60 and 75 years old who had recovered from COVID-19.

The CDR3 DNA follows: TGTGCCAGCAGCTTAGCAGGGGGCGAAGAGACCCAGTACTTC. This encodes CASSLAGGEETQYF. The chain combines TRBV7-9 with TRBJ2-5; 7 bases are a match to TRBD1. The CDR3 is made up of 14 amino acids. The trim removed 0 bases at V and 3 bases at J, leaving 1 base unmatched. Germline V gene data show CDR1 as SEHNR and CDR2 as FQNEAQ (reference sequence). The full variable domain, its missing parts supplied by reference TRBV7-9 and TRBJ2-5, is DTGVSQNPRHKITKRGQNVTFRCDPISEHNRLYWYRQTLGQGPEFLTYFQNEAQLEKSRLLSDRFSAERPKGSFSTLEIQRTEQGDSAMYLCASSLAGGEETQYFGPGTRLLVL.